This TCR beta chain was sequenced in a study of blood T cell repertoires in COVID-19. As for the study in general: The samples span acute and convalescent COVID-19 from the United States, Italy and Spain.

This clone was seen only a few times. In germline, CDR1 is MDHEN, CDR2 SYDVKM. The CDR3 length is 16 residues. The V and J ends lost 6 bases and 7 bases, in that order; junction bases with no gene match: 15. Cohort placement rested on clinical history that participants reported themselves. TCRdb's table, derived via immunoSEQ multiplex PCR, lists solely in-frame clones and lacks some. This sample has some 200,000 clones, with around 82% found just once. The V gene is TRBV28, the J gene TRBJ1-1, with 9 nucleotides matching TRBD1. The sequenced material came from PBMCs or T cells enriched from blood (not recorded which). This receptor was taken from a woman aged 40 to 49 with acute COVID-19. CDR3 sequence reads: CASSQLGGTGKGEAFF. The CDR3, as DNA: TGTGCCAGCAGCCAGCTTGGGGGGACAGGGAAGGGTGAAGCTTTCTTT.